This T cell receptor (beta chain) was found in a study of CD8 T cells in ankylosing spondylitis. Study-wide results and caveats: Blood from ankylosing spondylitis patients appeared to carry a characteristic eight-variant TCR beta motif. Existing reports had already noted some motif variants in reactive arthritis synovial fluid and blood. Clones linked to disease were reported to show significant enrichment in matched ankylosing spondylitis synovial fluid.

As the method for making TCR beta libraries, quantitative 5'-RACE with molecular barcodes was used. TCRdb analysed the 5' RACE reads with MiXCR anew, one entry per CDR3 protein. The data hold roughly 100,000 distinct CDR3 sequences, with about 8.5% observed a single time. In germline, CDR1 is LGHNA, CDR2 YSLEER. Trimming took off 1 base at V and 3 bases at J, with 9 bases between the two ends. This CDR3 contains 14 residues. This clonotype was seen many times. Its antigen is as yet unknown. The source material was blood, either unsorted or a sorted T cell fraction (not recorded which). The receptor's source is a male donor with ankylosing spondylitis or in good health (not recorded which). V is TRBV4-3 and J is TRBJ2-5; possible D gene TRBD1, 6 bases. The CDR3 reads CASSQVGGEETQYF. The DNA for the CDR3 is TGCGCCAGCAGCCAAGTAGGGGGTGAAGAGACCCAGTACTTC.